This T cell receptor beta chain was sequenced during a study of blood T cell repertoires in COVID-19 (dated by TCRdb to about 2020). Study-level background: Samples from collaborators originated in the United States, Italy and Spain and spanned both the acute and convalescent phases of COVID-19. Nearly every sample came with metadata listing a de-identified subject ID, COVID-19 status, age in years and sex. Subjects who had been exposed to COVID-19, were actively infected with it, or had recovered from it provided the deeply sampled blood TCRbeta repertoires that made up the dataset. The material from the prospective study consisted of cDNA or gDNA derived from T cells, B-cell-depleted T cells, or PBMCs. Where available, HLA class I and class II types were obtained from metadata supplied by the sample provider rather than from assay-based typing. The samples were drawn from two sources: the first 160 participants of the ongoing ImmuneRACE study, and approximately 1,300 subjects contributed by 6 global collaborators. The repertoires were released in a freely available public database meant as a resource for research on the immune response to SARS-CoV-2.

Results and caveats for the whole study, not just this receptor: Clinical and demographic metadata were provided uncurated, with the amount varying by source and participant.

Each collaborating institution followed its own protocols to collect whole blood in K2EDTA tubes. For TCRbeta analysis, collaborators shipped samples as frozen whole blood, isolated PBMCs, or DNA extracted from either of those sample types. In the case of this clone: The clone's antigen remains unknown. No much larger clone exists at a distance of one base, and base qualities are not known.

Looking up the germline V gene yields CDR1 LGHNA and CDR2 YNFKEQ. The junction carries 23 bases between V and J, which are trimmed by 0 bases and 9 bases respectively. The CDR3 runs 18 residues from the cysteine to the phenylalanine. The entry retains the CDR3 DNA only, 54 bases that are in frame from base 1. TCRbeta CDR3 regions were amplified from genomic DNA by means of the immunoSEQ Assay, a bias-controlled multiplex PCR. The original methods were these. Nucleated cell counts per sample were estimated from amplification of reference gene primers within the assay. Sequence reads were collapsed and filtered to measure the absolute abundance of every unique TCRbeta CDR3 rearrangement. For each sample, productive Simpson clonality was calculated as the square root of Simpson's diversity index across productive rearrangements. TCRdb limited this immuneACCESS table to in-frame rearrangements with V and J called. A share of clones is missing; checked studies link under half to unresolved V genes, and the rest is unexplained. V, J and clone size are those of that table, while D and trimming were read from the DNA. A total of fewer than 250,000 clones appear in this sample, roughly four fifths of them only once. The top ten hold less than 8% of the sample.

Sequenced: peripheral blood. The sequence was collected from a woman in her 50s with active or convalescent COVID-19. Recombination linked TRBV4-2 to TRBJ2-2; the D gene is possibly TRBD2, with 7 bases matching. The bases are TGTGCCAGCAGCCAAGATAAGAGGGGTGACGGGGGGCCTTGGGAGCTGTTTTTT. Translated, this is CASSQDKRGDGGPWELFF.